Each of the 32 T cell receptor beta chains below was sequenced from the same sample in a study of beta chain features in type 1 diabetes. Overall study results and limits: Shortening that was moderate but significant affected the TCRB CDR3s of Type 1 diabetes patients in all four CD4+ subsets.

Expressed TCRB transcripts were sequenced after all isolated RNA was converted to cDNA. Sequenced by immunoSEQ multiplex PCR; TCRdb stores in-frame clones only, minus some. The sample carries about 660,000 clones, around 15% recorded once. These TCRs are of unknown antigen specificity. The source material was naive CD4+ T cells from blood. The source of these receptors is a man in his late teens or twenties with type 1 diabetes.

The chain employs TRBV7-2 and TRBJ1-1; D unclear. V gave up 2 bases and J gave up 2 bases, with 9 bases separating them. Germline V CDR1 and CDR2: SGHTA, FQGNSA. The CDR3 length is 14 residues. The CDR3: CASSLTDINTEAFF. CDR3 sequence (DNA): TGTGCCAGCAGCTTAACCGACATAAACACTGAAGCTTTCTTT.

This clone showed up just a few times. This CDR3 is CASSLLTDGYTF. Written as DNA, the CDR3 is TGTGCCAGCAGTTTATTAACAGATGGCTACACCTTC. The chain joins TRBV28 to TRBJ1-2; D ambiguous. V was shortened by 1 base and J by 6 bases, with 6 bases between the two germline ends. The CDR3 has 12 amino acids. CDR1 and CDR2 (germline): MDHEN, SYDVKM.

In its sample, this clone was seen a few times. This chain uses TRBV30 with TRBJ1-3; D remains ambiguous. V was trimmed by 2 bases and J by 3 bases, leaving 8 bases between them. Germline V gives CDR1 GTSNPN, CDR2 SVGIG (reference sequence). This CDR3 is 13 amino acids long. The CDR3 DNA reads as TGTGCCTGGAGTCCCAATTTTGGAAACACCATATATTTT. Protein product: CAWSPNFGNTIYF.

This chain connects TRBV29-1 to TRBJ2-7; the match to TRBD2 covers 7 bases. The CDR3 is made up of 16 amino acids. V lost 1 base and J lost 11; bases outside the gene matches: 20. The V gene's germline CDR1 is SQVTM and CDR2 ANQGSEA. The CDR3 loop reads CSVEVGTLATRSGEYF. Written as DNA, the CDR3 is TGCAGCGTTGAAGTAGGCACGCTAGCTACTCGCAGCGGGGAGTACTTC.

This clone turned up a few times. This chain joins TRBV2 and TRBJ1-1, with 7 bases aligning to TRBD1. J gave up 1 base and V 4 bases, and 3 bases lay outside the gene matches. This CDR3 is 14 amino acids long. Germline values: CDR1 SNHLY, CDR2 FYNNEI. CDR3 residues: CASSAGQSNTEAFF. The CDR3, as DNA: TGTGCCAGCAGTGCGGGACAGTCGAACACTGAAGCTTTCTTT.

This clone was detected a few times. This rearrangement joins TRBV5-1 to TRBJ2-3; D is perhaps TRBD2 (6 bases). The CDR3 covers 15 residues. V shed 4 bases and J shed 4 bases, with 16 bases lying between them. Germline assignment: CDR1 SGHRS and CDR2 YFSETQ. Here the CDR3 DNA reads TGCGCCAGCAGCCCCAGGGCTAGCGTTTCAGATACGCAGTATTTT. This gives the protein CASSPRASVSDTQYF.

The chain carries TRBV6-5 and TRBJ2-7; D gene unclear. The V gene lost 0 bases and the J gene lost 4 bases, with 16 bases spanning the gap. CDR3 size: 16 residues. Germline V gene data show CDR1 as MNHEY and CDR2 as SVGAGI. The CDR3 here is CASSYSARPRTYEQYF. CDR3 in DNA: TGTGCCAGCAGTTACTCCGCCCGACCGAGGACGTACGAGCAGTACTTC.

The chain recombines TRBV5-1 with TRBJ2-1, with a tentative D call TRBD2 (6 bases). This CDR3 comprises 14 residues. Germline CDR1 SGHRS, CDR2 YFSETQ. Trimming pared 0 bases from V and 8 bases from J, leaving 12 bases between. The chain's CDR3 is CASSLVAGMDEQFF. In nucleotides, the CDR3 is TGCGCCAGCAGCTTGGTGGCGGGAATGGATGAGCAGTTCTTC.

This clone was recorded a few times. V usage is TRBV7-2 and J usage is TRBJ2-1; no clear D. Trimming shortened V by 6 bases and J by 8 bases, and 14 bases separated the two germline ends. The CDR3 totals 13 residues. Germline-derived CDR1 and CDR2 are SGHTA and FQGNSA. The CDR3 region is CASSFGSGDEQFF. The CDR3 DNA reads TGTGCCAGCAGTTTCGGGTCTGGCGATGAGCAGTTCTTC.

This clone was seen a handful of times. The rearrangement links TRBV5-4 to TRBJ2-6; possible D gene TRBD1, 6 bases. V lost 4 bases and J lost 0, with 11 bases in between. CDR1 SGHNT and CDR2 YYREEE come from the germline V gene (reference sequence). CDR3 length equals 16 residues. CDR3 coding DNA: TGTGCCAGCAGCCAGGGACACCTCTCTGGGGCCAACGTCCTGACTTTC. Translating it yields CASSQGHLSGANVLTF.

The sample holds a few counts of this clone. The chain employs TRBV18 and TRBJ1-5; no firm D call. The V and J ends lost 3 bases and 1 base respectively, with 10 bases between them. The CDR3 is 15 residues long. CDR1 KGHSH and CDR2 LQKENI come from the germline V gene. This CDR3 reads CASSPLQASNQPQHF. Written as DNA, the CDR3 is TGTGCCAGCTCACCCCTCCAGGCGAGCAATCAGCCCCAGCATTTT.

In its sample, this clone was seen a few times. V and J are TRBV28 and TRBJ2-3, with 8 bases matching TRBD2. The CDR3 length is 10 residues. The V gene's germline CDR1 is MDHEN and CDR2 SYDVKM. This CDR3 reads CASGGYTQYF. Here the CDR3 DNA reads TGTGCAAGCGGGGGATATACGCAGTATTTT.

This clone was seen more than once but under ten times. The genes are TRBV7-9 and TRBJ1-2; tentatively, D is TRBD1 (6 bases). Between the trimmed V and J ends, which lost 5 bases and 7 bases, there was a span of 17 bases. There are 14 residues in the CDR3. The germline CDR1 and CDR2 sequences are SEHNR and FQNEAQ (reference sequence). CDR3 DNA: TGTGCCAGCAGCGTACAACAGGGTCCCTTTGGCTACACCTTC. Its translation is CASSVQQGPFGYTF.

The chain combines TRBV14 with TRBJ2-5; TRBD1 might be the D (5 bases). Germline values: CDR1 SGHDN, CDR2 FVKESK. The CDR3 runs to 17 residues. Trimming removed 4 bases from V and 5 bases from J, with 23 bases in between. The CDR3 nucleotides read TGTGCCAGCAGCCGCCCTTTATCCAGGGAAAGTGGGGAGACCCAGTACTTC. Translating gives CASSRPLSRESGETQYF.

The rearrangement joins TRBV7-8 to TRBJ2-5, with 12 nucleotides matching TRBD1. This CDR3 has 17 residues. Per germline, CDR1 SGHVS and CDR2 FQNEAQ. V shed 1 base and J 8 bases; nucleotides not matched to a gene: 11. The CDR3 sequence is CASSLEARAGTGGTQYF. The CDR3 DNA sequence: TGTGCCAGCAGCTTAGAAGCGAGAGCCGGGACAGGGGGCACCCAGTACTTC.

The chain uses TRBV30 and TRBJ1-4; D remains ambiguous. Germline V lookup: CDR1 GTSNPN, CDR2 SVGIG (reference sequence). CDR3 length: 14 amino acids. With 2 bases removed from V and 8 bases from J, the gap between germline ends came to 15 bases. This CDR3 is CAWSRDTKLEKLFF. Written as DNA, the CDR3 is TGTGCCTGGAGTCGAGACACGAAATTAGAAAAACTGTTTTTT.

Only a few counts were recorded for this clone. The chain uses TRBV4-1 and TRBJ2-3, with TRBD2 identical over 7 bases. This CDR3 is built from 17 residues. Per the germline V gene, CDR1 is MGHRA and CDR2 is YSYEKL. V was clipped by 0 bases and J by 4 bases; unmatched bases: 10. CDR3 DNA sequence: TGCGCCAGCAGCCAAGAACCCCCCGGGAGGAGGGCAGATACGCAGTATTTT. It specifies CASSQEPPGRRADTQYF.

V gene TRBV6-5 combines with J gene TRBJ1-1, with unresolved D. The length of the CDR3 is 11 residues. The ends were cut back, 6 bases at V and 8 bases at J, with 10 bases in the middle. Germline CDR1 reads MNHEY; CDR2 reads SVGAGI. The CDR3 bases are TGTGCCAGCAGCCCAGGATTAGAAGCTTTCTTT. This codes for CASSPGLEAFF.

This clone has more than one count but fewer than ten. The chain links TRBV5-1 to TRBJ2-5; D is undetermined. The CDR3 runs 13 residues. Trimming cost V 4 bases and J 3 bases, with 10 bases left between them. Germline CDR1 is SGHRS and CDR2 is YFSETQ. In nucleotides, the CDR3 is TGCGCCAGCAGCGACGTGAATGAAGAGACCCAGTACTTC. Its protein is CASSDVNEETQYF.

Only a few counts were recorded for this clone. CDR3 DNA: TGTGCCAGCATCCAGGCGGCAGGCAATATTGAAGCTTTCTTT. Translated: CASIQAAGNIEAFF. The chain links TRBV7-9 to TRBJ1-1; D remains ambiguous. The V end lost 7 bases, the J end lost 7 bases, and 19 bases lay between the germline ends. CDR1 SEHNR and CDR2 FQNEAQ come from the germline V gene (reference sequence). The length of the CDR3 is 14 residues.

CDR3 sequence (DNA): TGTGCCAGCACCGGGCAGGCCGCGAACACCGGGGAGCTGTTTTTT. Translation gives CASTGQAANTGELFF. The chain combines TRBV2 with TRBJ2-2; D is uncertain. The ends were cut back, 7 bases at V and 0 bases at J, with 12 bases in the middle. Germline CDR1 is SNHLY and CDR2 is FYNNEI. This CDR3 has 15 residues. The full variable domain, in which reference TRBV2 and TRBJ2-2 provide the parts outside the CDR3, is EPEVTQTPSHQVTQMGQEVILRCVPISNHLYFYWYRQILGQKVEFLVSFYNNEISEKSEIFDDQFSVERPDGSNFTLKIRSTKLEDSAMYFCASTGQAANTGELFFGEGSRLTVL.

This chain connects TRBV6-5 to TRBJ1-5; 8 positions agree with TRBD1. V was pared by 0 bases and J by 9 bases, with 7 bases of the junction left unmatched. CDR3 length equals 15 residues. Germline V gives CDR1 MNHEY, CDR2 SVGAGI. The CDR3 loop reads CASSYSNDRGTPQHF. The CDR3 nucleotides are TGTGCCAGCAGTTACTCGAATGACAGGGGAACGCCCCAGCATTTT.

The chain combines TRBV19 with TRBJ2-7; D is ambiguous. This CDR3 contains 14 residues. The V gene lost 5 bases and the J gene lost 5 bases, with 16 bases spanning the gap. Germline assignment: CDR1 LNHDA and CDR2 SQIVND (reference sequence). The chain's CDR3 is CASSPEPYKDEQYF. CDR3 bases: TGTGCCAGTAGTCCCGAACCATATAAAGACGAGCAGTACTTC.

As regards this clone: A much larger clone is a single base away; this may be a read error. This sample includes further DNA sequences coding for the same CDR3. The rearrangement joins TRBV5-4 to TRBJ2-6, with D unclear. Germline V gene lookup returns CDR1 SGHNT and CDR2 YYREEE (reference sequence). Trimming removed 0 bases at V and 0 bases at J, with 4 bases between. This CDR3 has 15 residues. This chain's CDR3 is CASSLGASGANVLTF. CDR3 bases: TGTGCCAGCAGCTTGGGGGCCTCTGGGGCCAACGTCCTGACTTTC. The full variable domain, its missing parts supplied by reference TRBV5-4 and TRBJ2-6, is ETGVTQSPTHLIKTRGQQVTLRCSSQSGHNTVSWYQQALGQGPQFIFQYYREEENGRGNFPPRFSGLQFPNYSSELNVNALELDDSALYLCASSLGASGANVLTFGAGSRLTVL.

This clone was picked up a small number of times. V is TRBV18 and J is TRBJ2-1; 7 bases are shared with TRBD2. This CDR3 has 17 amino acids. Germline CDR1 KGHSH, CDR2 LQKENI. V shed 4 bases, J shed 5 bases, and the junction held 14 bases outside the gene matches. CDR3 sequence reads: CASSRTRLGGLNNEQFF. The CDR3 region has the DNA TGTGCCAGCTCACGAACTCGGCTGGGAGGGCTAAACAATGAGCAGTTCTTC.

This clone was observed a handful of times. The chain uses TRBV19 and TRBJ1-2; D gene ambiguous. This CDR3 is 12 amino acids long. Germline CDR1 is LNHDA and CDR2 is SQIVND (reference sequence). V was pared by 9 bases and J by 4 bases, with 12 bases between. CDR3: CASAGFRYGYTF. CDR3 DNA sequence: TGTGCCAGCGCCGGGTTCCGCTATGGCTACACCTTC.

The CDR3 DNA reads as TGTGCCAGCAGCCAACCTGGGACCGCGAACACTGAAGCTTTCTTT. Its translation is CASSQPGTANTEAFF. The gene calls are TRBV7-9 and TRBJ1-1, with a tentative D call TRBD1 (5 bases). From germline, CDR1 is SEHNR and CDR2 FQNEAQ (reference sequence). Trimming removed 5 bases at V and 1 base at J, with 14 bases between. The CDR3 contains 15 residues.

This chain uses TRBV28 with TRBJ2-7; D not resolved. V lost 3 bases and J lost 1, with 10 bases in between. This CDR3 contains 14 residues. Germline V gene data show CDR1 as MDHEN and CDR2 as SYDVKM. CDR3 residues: CASSLVGSSYEQYF. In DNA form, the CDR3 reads TGTGCCAGCAGTTTGGTGGGTTCTTCCTACGAGCAGTACTTC.

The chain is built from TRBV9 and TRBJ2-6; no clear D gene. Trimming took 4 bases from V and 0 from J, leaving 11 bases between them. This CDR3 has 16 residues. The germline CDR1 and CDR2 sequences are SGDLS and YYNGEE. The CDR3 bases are TGTGCCAGCAGCCCCAGTGGGTACTCTGGGGCCAACGTCCTGACTTTC. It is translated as CASSPSGYSGANVLTF.

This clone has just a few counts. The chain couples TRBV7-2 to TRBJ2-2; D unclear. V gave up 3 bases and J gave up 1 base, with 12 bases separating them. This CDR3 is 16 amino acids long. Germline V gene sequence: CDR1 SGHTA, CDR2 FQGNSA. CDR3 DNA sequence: TGTGCCAGCAGCTTTGCGCTTGGCGGGAACACCGGGGAGCTGTTTTTT. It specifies CASSFALGGNTGELFF. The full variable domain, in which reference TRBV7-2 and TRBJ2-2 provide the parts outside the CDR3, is GAGVSQSPSNKVTEKGKDVELRCDPISGHTALYWYRQSLGQGLEFLIYFQGNSAPDKSGLPSDRFSAERTGGSVSTLTIQRTQQEDSAVYLCASSFALGGNTGELFFGEGSRLTVL.

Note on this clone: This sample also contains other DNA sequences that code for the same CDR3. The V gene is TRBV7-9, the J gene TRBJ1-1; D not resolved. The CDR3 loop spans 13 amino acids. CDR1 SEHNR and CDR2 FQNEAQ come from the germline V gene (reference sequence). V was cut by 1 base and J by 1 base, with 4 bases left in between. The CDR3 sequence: CASSLGQNTEAFF. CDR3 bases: TGTGCCAGCAGCTTAGGACAGAACACTGAAGCTTTCTTT.

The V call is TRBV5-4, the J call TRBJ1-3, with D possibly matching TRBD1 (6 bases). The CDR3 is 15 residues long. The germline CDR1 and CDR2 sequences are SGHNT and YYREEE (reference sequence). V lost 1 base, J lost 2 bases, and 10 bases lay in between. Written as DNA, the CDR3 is TGTGCCAGCAGCTTGCCGGGGGCTGCTGGAAACACCATATATTTT. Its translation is CASSLPGAAGNTIYF.